This TCR beta chain comes out of a study of blood T cell repertoires in COVID-19. Study-wide context: The origin of the acute and convalescent COVID-19 samples was the United States, Italy and Spain.

Trimming cost V 2 bases and J 9 bases, with 15 bases left between them. CDR1 SGHNT and CDR2 YYREEE come from the germline V gene (reference sequence). The CDR3 spans 14 residues. Original data processing: Counts of nucleated cells, estimated from reference gene primer amplification, were obtained. Measured with immunoSEQ multiplex PCR; TCRdb has only the in-frame clones, and not every one. V and J calls and clone size are those listed in that table; D and trimming were worked out from the DNA. The data contain over 60,000 clones, about four fifths of them seen just once; the ten biggest clones take up around 30%. This clone was detected only a few times.

Material for sequencing was peripheral blood. The clonotype was recovered from a human donor in a cohort sampled during active COVID-19. This chain uses TRBV5-4 with TRBJ2-1, with unresolved D. Written as DNA, the CDR3 is TGTGCCAGCAGCTTCGCGGCCCATACCGGTGAGCAGTTCTTC. Its translation: CASSFAAHTGEQFF. Supplemented by reference TRBV5-4 and TRBJ2-1, the full variable domain reads ETGVTQSPTHLIKTRGQQVTLRCSSQSGHNTVSWYQQALGQGPQFIFQYYREEENGRGNFPPRFSGLQFPNYSSELNVNALELDDSALYLCASSFAAHTGEQFFGPGTRLTVL.